These 26 T cell receptor beta chains came from one sample sequenced in a study of blood T cells in healthy people across ages. A sample-barcoded 5' primer and a J-beta primer mix were used in a second PCR of about 6 to 11 cycles. MiXCR was run by TCRdb on the 5' RACE reads, yielding one entry per CDR3 protein. The table shows about 780,000 distinct CDR3 sequences, with around 25% occurring only once. These data were also reused for a study on T cells of mothers and their children.

Sequencing was performed on blood. These receptors came from a boy aged 10-17 years in good health.

This clonotype has just a few counts. The V gene is TRBV5-1, the J gene TRBJ1-2; 9 bases are shared with TRBD1. The CDR3 consists of 15 residues. Germline trimming cut 3 bases from V and 7 bases from J; bases unmatched to any gene: 10. Germline V CDR1 and CDR2: SGHRS, YFSETQ. CDR3: CASSYYRGLRLGYTF. The DNA of the CDR3 is TGCGCCAGCAGCTATTACAGGGGGCTCCGCCTTGGCTACACCTTC.

This clonotype was picked up a small number of times. V and J are TRBV10-3 and TRBJ2-5, with D tentatively TRBD1 (6 bases). Germline assignment: CDR1 ENHRY and CDR2 SYGVKD. The CDR3 sequence is 14 residues long. The V end lost 6 bases, the J end lost 5 bases, and 16 bases lay between the germline ends. The CDR3 is CAISRQGLEETQYF. The CDR3 nucleotides are TGTGCCATCAGCCGCCAGGGGCTCGAGGAGACCCAGTACTTC.

The chain is built from TRBV12-3 or TRBV12-4 and TRBJ2-4; 9 bases are shared with TRBD2. V shed 5 bases and J 7 bases; nucleotides not matched to a gene: 15. The CDR3 sequence is 17 residues long. CDR3 region: CASSGGGAGGPWNIQYF. The CDR3 bases are TGTGCCAGCAGTGGCGGAGGGGCGGGGGGGCCGTGGAACATTCAGTACTTC.

In its sample, this clonotype was seen a few times. The genes are TRBV5-1 and TRBJ2-5, with unresolved D. The end of the DNA is better explained by TRBJ2-7, so the J call may be wrong. The germline V gene encodes CDR1 SGHRS and CDR2 YFSETQ. The CDR3 totals 14 residues. CDR3 DNA: TGCGCCAGCAGCTTGGAACAGACCTTCTACGAGCAGTACTTC. Translating gives CASSLEQTFYEQYF.

This clonotype was counted many times. The chain carries TRBV6-5 and TRBJ2-3; 10 bases line up with TRBD2. V was clipped by 5 bases and J by 8 bases; unmatched bases: 10. Germline V gene lookup returns CDR1 MNHEY and CDR2 SVGAGI. CDR3 length: 15 residues. The CDR3 DNA follows: TGTGCCAGCAGTGGTAGCGGGGGGCGTTTAGGTACGCAGTATTTT. Residues: CASSGSGGRLGTQYF.

Concerning this clonotype itself: At one end, the junction sequence differs from germline, possibly due to a read error. The chain links TRBV24-1 to TRBJ2-3, with TRBD2 identical over 8 bases. The V gene's germline CDR1 is KGHDR and CDR2 SFDVKD. This CDR3 is 16 amino acids long. The CDR3 spells CATSDYSGVNTGTQYF. The CDR3 DNA reads TGTGCCACCAGTGATTATAGCGGGGTGAACACAGGTACGCAGTATTTT.

The chain has TRBV12-3 or TRBV12-4 and TRBJ2-3; no firm D call. The CDR3 has 15 residues. V lost 1 base and J 4 bases, leaving 12 bases between the germline ends. The DNA for the CDR3 is TGTGCCAGCAGTTTAGAGCCTATCGGCGCAGATACGCAGTATTTT. Its protein is CASSLEPIGADTQYF.

The chain joins TRBV5-1 to TRBJ1-4; D may be TRBD1 (6 bases). The germline CDR1 and CDR2 sequences are SGHRS and YFSETQ. Trimming removed 0 bases from V and 7 bases from J, with 16 bases in between. The CDR3 has 16 residues. In DNA form, the CDR3 reads TGCGCCAGCAGCTTGGCCAACCGGGGGCAGAGTGAAAAACTGTTTTTT. Amino acids: CASSLANRGQSEKLFF.

This clonotype was found a few times. The rearrangement links TRBV18 to TRBJ2-3, with D possibly being TRBD2 (6 bases). The CDR3 has 13 residues. Trimming took 2 bases from V and 8 from J, leaving 11 bases between them. Germline V gene sequence: CDR1 KGHSH, CDR2 LQKENI. The CDR3 protein is CASSPKVGGTQYF. The DNA for the CDR3 is TGTGCCAGCTCACCAAAAGTGGGAGGTACGCAGTATTTT.

At least ten counts were recorded for this clonotype. For the CDR3, the DNA is TGTGCCAGCGGACGACTAGCGGGGGACAATGAGCAGTTCTTC. Protein sequence: CASGRLAGDNEQFF. The chain is built from TRBV2 and TRBJ2-1, with 12 bases lining up with TRBD2. CDR3 length: 14 amino acids. With 8 bases clipped from V and 5 bases from J, the junction kept 4 bases outside the gene matches. The germline V gene encodes CDR1 SNHLY and CDR2 FYNNEI.

The chain employs TRBV20-1 and TRBJ2-3; 7 nucleotides match TRBD2. Germline CDR1 reads DFQATT; CDR2 reads SNEGSKA (reference sequence). V trimming: 2 bases; J trimming: 0 bases; junction bases outside the gene matches: 8. The CDR3 contains 16 residues. The CDR3 DNA is TGCAGTGCTAGAAATCAGGGCGGGGGTAGCACAGATACGCAGTATTTT. It encodes CSARNQGGGSTDTQYF.

The chain employs TRBV2 and TRBJ2-1; perhaps TRBD2 as D (6 bases). V gave up 2 bases and J gave up 3 bases, with 11 bases separating them. CDR1 and CDR2 (germline): SNHLY, FYNNEI. The CDR3 spans 15 residues. CDR3: CASSEYGTLYNEQFF. The CDR3 bases are TGTGCCAGCAGTGAATATGGGACTCTCTACAATGAGCAGTTCTTC.

This clonotype turned up a few times. The rearrangement links TRBV20-1 to TRBJ1-1; 8 bases are a match to TRBD1. Trimming removed 5 bases from V and 0 bases from J; junction bases left unmatched: 11. Per the germline V gene, CDR1 is DFQATT and CDR2 is SNEGSKA (reference sequence). The CDR3 runs to 16 residues. The CDR3 here is CSAGQGAGAMNTEAFF. DNA for the CDR3: TGCAGTGCTGGCCAGGGGGCAGGGGCCATGAACACTGAAGCTTTCTTT.

The CDR3 here is CASSQVDNEQFF. Written as DNA, the CDR3 is TGCGCCAGCAGCCAAGTAGATAATGAGCAGTTCTTC. The J gene is TRBJ2-1, the V gene TRBV4-1; D is unclear. The V and J ends lost 1 base and 7 bases respectively, with 5 bases between them. CDR3 length equals 12 residues. The germline V gene encodes CDR1 MGHRA and CDR2 YSYEKL.

The sample holds a few counts of this clonotype. The rearrangement joins TRBV9 to TRBJ2-5; 8 nucleotides align to TRBD2. The CDR3 has 15 amino acids. Per germline, CDR1 SGDLS and CDR2 YYNGEE. Trimming took 4 bases from V and 2 from J; bases not matched to a gene: 7. The CDR3 loop is CASSPRGGRQETQYF. The CDR3 bases are TGTGCCAGCAGCCCCCGGGGGGGCCGGCAAGAGACCCAGTACTTC.

The genes are TRBV29-1 and TRBJ2-5, with 9 nucleotides matching TRBD1. The tail of the sequence fits TRBJ2-1 better, so the J call may be wrong. This CDR3 is 15 amino acids long. Germline CDR1 is SQVTM and CDR2 is ANQGSEA. CDR3: CSVALTGQGTNEQFF. The CDR3 DNA reads as TGCAGCGTTGCTTTGACGGGACAGGGTACCAATGAGCAGTTCTTC.

This clonotype was picked up a small number of times. The chain links TRBV9 to TRBJ2-1; D not resolved. Germline V gives CDR1 SGDLS, CDR2 YYNGEE. The CDR3 spans 11 residues. Trimming removed 4 bases at V and 8 bases at J, with 7 bases between. CDR3 nucleotide sequence: TGTGCCAGCAGCACCCACGATGAGCAGTTCTTC. The encoded protein is CASSTHDEQFF.

This clonotype has just a few counts. The rearrangement links TRBV20-1 to TRBJ1-4; D not resolved. Germline assignment: CDR1 DFQATT and CDR2 SNEGSKA (reference sequence). The CDR3 sequence is 11 residues long. The CDR3 DNA reads as TGCAGCGTCATAATGGGTGAAAAACTGTTTTTT. Residues: CSVIMGEKLFF.

The table lists this clonotype with many counts. This chain links TRBV12-3 or TRBV12-4 with TRBJ2-7, with TRBD1 identical over 8 bases. The CDR3 runs to 15 residues. J gave up 0 bases and V 1 base, and 2 bases lay outside the gene matches. CDR3 coding DNA: TGTGCCAGCAGTTTAGGGACAGGGACCTCCTACGAGCAGTACTTC. Its translation: CASSLGTGTSYEQYF.

This clonotype was seen a handful of times. The rearrangement joins TRBV6-1 to TRBJ2-7, with a possible D match to TRBD1 (5 bases). V gave up 6 bases and J gave up 0 bases, with 9 bases separating them. The CDR3 spans 13 residues. The germline V gene has CDR1 MNHNS and CDR2 SASEGT. CDR3 protein: CASRSTDSYEQYF. The DNA for the CDR3 is TGTGCCAGCAGGTCGACAGACTCCTACGAGCAGTACTTC.

The chain combines TRBV2 with TRBJ2-4, with TRBD2 as a possible D gene (5 bases). Germline lookup yields CDR1 SNHLY and CDR2 FYNNEI. The ends were cut back, 7 bases at V and 0 bases at J, with 16 bases in the middle. This CDR3 has 16 residues. Written as DNA, the CDR3 is TGTGCCAGCAATAGGAGGTACCTGGTAGCCAAAAACATTCAGTACTTC. Its protein product is CASNRRYLVAKNIQYF.

Only a few counts were recorded for this clonotype. The chain uses TRBV16 and TRBJ2-3; D may be TRBD1 or TRBD2 (5 bases each). The CDR3 is 16 residues long. Germline CDR1 reads KGHSY; CDR2 reads FQNENV. Trimming removed 7 bases at V and 3 bases at J, with 20 bases between. The chain's CDR3 is CASTLGVSVRTDTQYF. Written as DNA, the CDR3 is TGTGCCAGCACCCTGGGGGTCTCCGTAAGGACAGATACGCAGTATTTT.

The CDR3 reads CASSPRQGGRDTQYF. CDR3 nucleotides: TGTGCCAGCAGCCCTAGACAGGGGGGCCGGGATACGCAGTATTTT. The chain carries TRBV5-4 and TRBJ2-3, with TRBD1 identical over 9 bases. Per the germline V gene, CDR1 is SGHNT and CDR2 is YYREEE (reference sequence). J gave up 6 bases and V 4 bases, and 9 bases lay outside the gene matches. This CDR3 region has 15 residues.

The chain has TRBV5-1 and TRBJ2-1; D might be TRBD2 (5 bases). V shed 5 bases and J shed 7 bases, with 16 bases lying between them. CDR1 is SGHRS, CDR2 YFSETQ, per germline. The CDR3 consists of 14 residues. This CDR3 reads CASSRTPSQNEQFF. The CDR3 DNA is TGCGCCAGCAGTAGGACTCCCTCTCAGAATGAGCAGTTCTTC.

The genes are TRBV5-1 and TRBJ2-6, with 7 bases aligning to TRBD2. Losses at the gene ends were 5 bases for V and 0 bases for J; bases not matched to a gene: 14. The CDR3 has 19 amino acids. Looked up from germline, CDR1 is SGHRS and CDR2 is YFSETQ. This chain's CDR3 is CASRASGGARNSGANVLTF. The CDR3, as DNA: TGCGCCAGCAGGGCCTCGGGGGGAGCTCGGAACTCTGGGGCCAACGTCCTGACTTTC. Full variable domain (rest looked up from reference TRBV5-1 and TRBJ2-6): KAGVTQTPRYLIKTRGQQVTLSCSPISGHRSVSWYQQTPGQGLQFLFEYFSETQRNKGNFPGRFSGRQFSNSRSEMNVSTLELGDSALYLCASRASGGARNSGANVLTFGAGSRLTVL.

This clonotype turned up a few times. The chain carries TRBV20-1 and TRBJ2-3, with D perhaps TRBD2 (6 bases). The CDR3 contains 13 residues. Looked up from germline, CDR1 is DFQATT and CDR2 is SNEGSKA (reference sequence). V was clipped by 6 bases and J by 4 bases, with 14 bases between them. CDR3 loop: CSAVSGGPDTQYF. CDR3 DNA sequence: TGCAGTGCCGTTAGCGGAGGCCCAGATACGCAGTATTTT.